What follows are 9 T cell receptor beta chains derived from one specimen sequenced in a study of blood T cell repertoires in COVID-19. Using immunoSEQ multiplex PCR, the repertoire was profiled, and TCRdb retains in-frame clones only, with some absent. The data contain over 200,000 clones, approximately 90% of them singletons. The specimen was peripheral blood. The receptors were gathered from a man aged 55-75 years with COVID-19, enrolled during active disease.

The chain links TRBV18 to TRBJ2-7, with D possibly being TRBD2 (5 bases). CDR1 is KGHSH and CDR2 is LQKENI in the germline V gene. CDR3 length: 14 residues. V lost 3 bases and J lost 3, with 12 bases in between. CDR3 region: CASSPGVEGYEQYF. The CDR3 DNA follows: TGTGCCAGCTCACCCGGGGTAGAGGGCTACGAGCAGTACTTC.

This chain uses TRBV19 with TRBJ1-2, with 8 bases matching TRBD1. CDR3 length equals 17 residues. Trimming cost V 4 bases and J 7 bases; bases outside gene matches: 17. Germline assignment: CDR1 LNHDA and CDR2 SQIVND (reference sequence). The CDR3 region has the DNA TGTGCCAGTAGTAACCCCTCCGGACAGGGCCAAAGGGCTGGCTACACCTTC. Protein sequence: CASSNPSGQGQRAGYTF.

This chain connects TRBV29-1 to TRBJ2-7; D may be TRBD2 (6 bases). Per germline, CDR1 SQVTM and CDR2 ANQGSEA. There are 11 residues in the CDR3. Trimming cost V 7 bases and J 6 bases, with 13 bases left between them. CDR3 in DNA: TGCAGCGGGAGGGTAAGGACCGAGCAGTACTTC. Translating gives CSGRVRTEQYF.

This clone was found a few times. This chain connects TRBV11-3 to TRBJ2-7; no reliable D call. Trimming shortened V by 0 bases and J by 0 bases, and 3 bases separated the two germline ends. This CDR3 is 13 amino acids long. CDR1 SGHNT and CDR2 YENEEA come from the germline V gene. As DNA, the CDR3 is TGTGCCAGCAGCTTAGACAACTCCTACGAGCAGTACTTC. This codes for CASSLDNSYEQYF.

V and J are TRBV4-1 and TRBJ2-7; D is possibly TRBD2 (5 bases). The V and J ends lost 0 bases and 5 bases respectively, with 14 bases between them. CDR1 and CDR2 from the germline V gene are MGHRA and YSYEKL. The CDR3 has 15 amino acids. CDR3 sequence: CASSQDTGVRNEQYF. The DNA of the CDR3 is TGCGCCAGCAGCCAAGATACCGGGGTACGGAACGAGCAGTACTTC.

V gene TRBV28 combines with J gene TRBJ1-2, with 10 positions matching TRBD1. This CDR3 spans 16 amino acids. J was trimmed by 4 bases and V by 0 bases; bases with no gene match: 5. The germline CDR1 and CDR2 sequences are MDHEN and SYDVKM. The CDR3 sequence is CASSLWTGGAGYGYTF. DNA for the CDR3: TGTGCCAGCAGTTTATGGACAGGGGGCGCGGGCTATGGCTACACCTTC.

This chain connects TRBV4-2 to TRBJ1-1, with 8 bases lining up with TRBD1. The germline V gene has CDR1 LGHNA and CDR2 YNFKEQ. V shed 1 base and J 5 bases; nucleotides not matched to a gene: 0. The CDR3 totals 13 residues. CDR3 bases: TGTGCCAGCAGCCAAGGGACAGGGACTGAAGCTTTCTTT. Translation gives CASSQGTGTEAFF.

The chain couples TRBV5-1 to TRBJ1-1; 11 nucleotides line up with TRBD1. Germline values: CDR1 SGHRS, CDR2 YFSETQ. The CDR3 has 15 amino acids. Unmatched junction bases numbered 5, after V lost 5 bases and J lost 2 bases. CDR3 nucleotide sequence: TGCGCCAGCAGATCCGGGACAGGGGGTAACACTGAAGCTTTCTTT. Its translation is CASRSGTGGNTEAFF. The full variable domain, in which reference TRBV5-1 and TRBJ1-1 provide the parts outside the CDR3, is KAGVTQTPRYLIKTRGQQVTLSCSPISGHRSVSWYQQTPGQGLQFLFEYFSETQRNKGNFPGRFSGRQFSNSRSEMNVSTLELGDSALYLCASRSGTGGNTEAFFGQGTRLTVV.

The rearrangement joins TRBV6-5 to TRBJ2-3; TRBD2 might be the D (6 bases). This CDR3 is built from 14 residues. The ends were cut back, 6 bases at V and 1 base at J, with 11 bases in the middle. Germline CDR1 is MNHEY and CDR2 is SVGAGI. The CDR3: CASRYGSGTDTQYF. In DNA, the CDR3 is TGTGCCAGCAGGTACGGGAGTGGCACAGATACGCAGTATTTT.